This is a list of T cell receptor beta chains from one sample in a study of control samples from healthy donors and cancer patients. TCRdb keeps only in-frame clones here, not all; method: immunoSEQ multiplex PCR. The sample gives tens of thousands of clones, about 87% of which show up once; approximately 2.1% is in the top ten. Sequencing was done on a sample of PBMCs. These receptors were collected from a woman between 50 and 59 years old with head and neck cancer. The CDR3 runs from the conserved cysteine through the conserved F or W. Each record gives: J gene, CDR3 length, V gene, CDR3 protein.

TRBJ2-2,15,TRBV5-1,CASSFEGDRAGELFF
TRBJ1-2,15,TRBV7-9,CASSLGRGAYYGYTF
TRBJ2-2,14,TRBV18,CASSLSGGAGELFF
TRBJ2-7,14,TRBV27,CASSLTGDSTEQYF
TRBJ1-6,16,TRBV4-3,CASSQDWGRGNSPLHF
TRBJ1-5,15,TRBV2,CASSYRQGDNQPQHF
TRBJ2-1,16,TRBV3-1/TRBV3-2,CASSQVGSSGYNEQFF
TRBJ2-7,15,TRBV7-2,CASSLLAGATYEQYF
TRBJ1-1,13,TRBV18,CASSPVQGPEAFF
TRBJ2-3,16,TRBV7-6,CASSSLAGGLVDTQYF
TRBJ2-5,16,TRBV5-1,CASSLRGFDRQETQYF
TRBJ2-7,15,TRBV4-2,CASSQHTGGSYEQYF
TRBJ2-5,19,TRBV11-2,CASSLGTGMQGATAETQYF
TRBJ2-1,14,TRBV19,CASSISRAHHEQFF
TRBJ2-7,15,TRBV28,CASSLQVLGSYEQYF
TRBJ2-2,17,TRBV11-2,CASSRATGPLSTGELFF
TRBJ1-1,14,TRBV5-5,CASSFSDTYTEAFF
TRBJ2-1,16,TRBV25-1,CASRTTGTSGVREQFF
TRBJ2-5,13,TRBV6-5,CASRNRGEETQYF
TRBJ2-5,15,TRBV19,CASSRRDRASETQYF
TRBJ2-7,13,TRBV6-5,CASSRTGAYEQYF
TRBJ1-5,15,TRBV19,CASSTGQGYNQPQHF
TRBJ2-3,17,TRBV28,CASSPWGQGFSTDTQYF
TRBJ2-2,15,TRBV9,CASSVVSVQPGELFF
TRBJ1-1,15,TRBV19,CARGDPDSPNTEAFF
TRBJ2-1,14,TRBV9,CASSAGTGVNEQFF